A single sample is the source of the 31 T cell receptor beta chains below, sequenced in a study of Ad26.COV2.S vaccination and SARS-CoV-2 variants. Data came from immunoSEQ multiplex PCR; TCRdb stores just in-frame clones and leaves some out. The sample lists roughly 420,000 clones, 89% occurring once. As to treatment: around 19 received Ad26.COV2.S at low or high dose, single or two shots; about 5 received placebo; per-sample allocation not given. At day 63 after the first vaccine or placebo injection, samples were drawn. Sequencing was performed on peripheral blood, taken in a trial of Ad26.COV2.S vaccine versus placebo. The receptors originated from a person aged 18 to 59 who received the Ad26.COV2.S COVID-19 vaccine or a placebo.

The sample holds a few counts of this clone. V is TRBV24-1 and J is TRBJ2-5; 8 bases align to TRBD2. Trimming cost V 0 bases and J 5 bases; bases outside gene matches: 4. The V gene's germline CDR1 is KGHDR and CDR2 SFDVKD. This CDR3 comprises 15 residues. CDR3 sequence (DNA): TGTGCCACCAGTGATTTGGGCGGCGGGGGGGAGACCCAGTACTTC. Translation: CATSDLGGGGETQYF.

This chain connects TRBV5-1 to TRBJ2-2; D is uncertain. Trimming took off 4 bases at V and 0 bases at J, with 16 bases between the two ends. Germline-derived CDR1 and CDR2 are SGHRS and YFSETQ. CDR3 length: 17 amino acids. CDR3 region: CASSPSSMGSNTGELFF. Here the CDR3 DNA reads TGCGCCAGCAGCCCCTCCTCCATGGGCTCGAACACCGGGGAGCTGTTTTTT.

The chain couples TRBV4-3 to TRBJ2-2, with no clear D. Trimming cost V 2 bases and J 4 bases, with 5 bases left between them. The CDR3 contains 13 residues. Germline V gene sequence: CDR1 LGHNA, CDR2 YSLEER. The CDR3: CASSQLATGELFF. The CDR3 nucleotides are TGCGCCAGCAGCCAATTGGCCACCGGGGAGCTGTTTTTT.

The chain combines TRBV11-3 with TRBJ2-2; D is possibly TRBD1 or TRBD2 (7 bases each). Between the trimmed V and J ends, which lost 5 bases and 5 bases, there was a span of 18 bases. The germline V gene has CDR1 SGHNT and CDR2 YENEEA. CDR3 length equals 16 residues. DNA of the CDR3: TGTGCCAGCAGCCCCAGACAGGGAGGGAGAACCGGGGAGCTGTTTTTT. Translating it yields CASSPRQGGRTGELFF.

J is TRBJ2-3 and V is TRBV4-2, with D unclear. Germline V gives CDR1 LGHNA, CDR2 YNFKEQ. The length of the CDR3 is 14 residues. Trimming stripped 0 bases from V and 5 bases from J, with 9 bases between. CDR3 coding DNA: TGTGCCAGCAGCCAAGATAGGGTACGAGATACGCAGTATTTT. Translating it yields CASSQDRVRDTQYF.

In DNA, the CDR3 is TGTGCCAGCAGCCAGACCGGGGACAATAATGAAAAACTGTTTTTT. Translated: CASSQTGDNNEKLFF. J is TRBJ1-4 and V is TRBV27; D is possibly TRBD1 (6 bases). This CDR3 spans 15 amino acids. CDR1 is MNHEY and CDR2 is SMNVEV in the germline V gene (reference sequence). With 6 bases removed from V and 4 bases from J, the gap between germline ends came to 15 bases.

This CDR3 is CASSRGTGGNTIYF. The CDR3 DNA follows: TGTGCCAGCAGCCGGGGGACGGGAGGAAACACCATATATTTT. The gene calls are TRBV5-5 and TRBJ1-3; perhaps TRBD1 as D (5 bases). Germline assignment: CDR1 SGHKS and CDR2 YYEKEE (reference sequence). V lost 4 bases and J 4 bases, leaving 12 bases between the germline ends. CDR3 length equals 14 residues.

The rearrangement links TRBV4-2 to TRBJ2-1; D gene unclear. The CDR3 is made up of 15 amino acids. V dropped 0 bases and J dropped 0 bases, with 6 bases sitting between them. CDR1 and CDR2 (germline): LGHNA, YNFKEQ. CDR3 DNA: TGTGCCAGCAGCCAAGAAACAGCCTCCTACAATGAGCAGTTCTTC. It translates to CASSQETASYNEQFF.

As concerns this clone: The junction does not match germline at one end; this may be a read error. This CDR3 reads CASSLGRDSNNEQFF. CDR3 DNA: TGTGCCAGCAGCTTAGGCCGGGACTCCAACAATGAGCAGTTCTTC. J is TRBJ2-1 and V is TRBV11-3; tentatively, D is TRBD2 (6 bases). CDR1 is SGHNT, CDR2 YENEEA, per germline. CDR3 size: 15 residues.

The table lists this clone with a count of one. The V and J genes are TRBV9 and TRBJ2-2; D remains unclear. V was shortened by 3 bases and J by 5 bases, with 8 bases between the two germline ends. The CDR3 extends over 13 amino acids. Germline-derived CDR1 and CDR2 are SGDLS and YYNGEE. The CDR3 DNA is TGTGCCAGCAGCGAAGGGTGGACCGGGGAGCTGTTTTTT. Encoded protein: CASSEGWTGELFF.

The chain joins TRBV11-3 to TRBJ2-3, with 8 bases fitting TRBD2. The CDR3 contains 16 residues. CDR1 SGHNT and CDR2 YENEEA come from the germline V gene. V lost 0 bases to trimming and J lost 6 bases; unmatched junction nucleotides: 8. The CDR3 region has the DNA TGTGCCAGCAGCTTAGATGCCGGGACTAGAGTCGATACGCAGTATTTT. This sequence encodes CASSLDAGTRVDTQYF.

The chain recombines TRBV6-5 with TRBJ1-1; D is unresolved. CDR3 length equals 13 residues. Trimming took 6 bases from V and 0 from J, leaving 8 bases between them. Germline V CDR1 and CDR2: MNHEY, SVGAGI. The CDR3 bases are TGTGCCAGCAGATCCCCTATGAACACTGAAGCTTTCTTT. Protein sequence: CASRSPMNTEAFF.

The chain carries TRBV18 and TRBJ2-3; 11 positions agree with TRBD1. In germline, CDR1 is KGHSH, CDR2 LQKENI. After removal of 6 bases from V and 8 bases from J, the junction contained 13 bases not matched to a gene. The CDR3 is made up of 16 amino acids. The CDR3 loop is CASSPRGQGALGTQYF. The CDR3 DNA follows: TGTGCCAGCTCCCCTCGAGGACAGGGGGCGCTTGGTACGCAGTATTTT.

J is TRBJ2-3 and V is TRBV29-1; 9 nucleotides line up with TRBD1. Germline V CDR1 and CDR2: SQVTM, ANQGSEA. The CDR3 is made up of 14 amino acids. V shed 6 bases, J shed 4 bases, and the junction held 8 bases outside the gene matches. CDR3 coding DNA: TGCAGCGTGTACGGGACAGGGTCCTCAGATACGCAGTATTTT. It is translated as CSVYGTGSSDTQYF.

The chain recombines TRBV2 with TRBJ2-3, with 11 bases aligning to TRBD1. The CDR3 has 15 residues. CDR1 and CDR2 (germline): SNHLY, FYNNEI. V dropped 7 bases and J dropped 4; count of bases not matched to a gene: 7. The CDR3 reads CASTSGTGGSDTQYF. Written as DNA, the CDR3 is TGTGCCAGCACGTCCGGGACAGGGGGTTCAGATACGCAGTATTTT.

The chain combines TRBV7-3 with TRBJ2-5, with no clear D. The V end was cut by 5 bases, the J end by 2 bases, with 9 bases between. The CDR3 is 13 residues long. Germline V gene lookup returns CDR1 SGHTA and CDR2 FQGTGA. The CDR3 is CASSLLPQETQYF. In DNA form, the CDR3 reads TGTGCCAGCAGCCTACTACCACAAGAGACCCAGTACTTC. Combining the CDR3 with reference TRBV7-3 and TRBJ2-5 gives the whole variable domain GAGVSQTPSNKVTEKGKYVELRCDPISGHTALYWYRQSLGQGPEFLIYFQGTGAADDSGLPNDRFFAVRPEGSVSTLKIQRTERGDSAVYLCASSLLPQETQYFGPGTRLLVL.

V is TRBV4-1 and J is TRBJ2-1; 7 positions match TRBD1. Trimming took 3 bases from V and 0 from J; bases not matched to a gene: 5. The CDR3 has 16 amino acids. CDR1 and CDR2 from the germline V gene are MGHRA and YSYEKL. As DNA, the CDR3 is TGCGCCAGCAGCCACCCAGGGGGTAGCTCCTACAATGAGCAGTTCTTC. Protein product: CASSHPGGSSYNEQFF.

This clone was observed once. The V call is TRBV6-5, the J call TRBJ2-3, with D perhaps being TRBD1 or TRBD2 (5 bases each). V lost 4 bases and J lost 0, with 14 bases in between. The CDR3 totals 16 residues. Germline-derived CDR1 and CDR2 are MNHEY and SVGAGI. The CDR3 bases are TGTGCCAGCAGTTTGGGGGACCTTACTAGCACAGATACGCAGTATTTT. Its protein is CASSLGDLTSTDTQYF.

CDR3 coding DNA: TGTGCCAGCAGCCCTTGGACAGGGGGCGTCGAGCAGTACGTC. This gives the protein CASSPWTGGVEQYV. This chain uses TRBV11-2 with TRBJ2-7, with 11 bases fitting TRBD1. This CDR3 contains 14 residues. The germline V gene has CDR1 SGHAT and CDR2 FQNNGV. J was trimmed by 6 bases and V by 5 bases; bases with no gene match: 6.

The chain carries TRBV4-3 and TRBJ2-5, with TRBD1 identical over 8 bases. CDR3 length: 15 residues. Germline values: CDR1 LGHNA, CDR2 YSLEER. The V segment lost 1 base and the J segment 5 bases; nucleotides outside the gene matches: 6. The CDR3 DNA reads as TGCGCCAGCAGCCAAGGGACAGGGTTTTCGGAGACCCAGTACTTC. Translating it yields CASSQGTGFSETQYF.

This rearrangement joins TRBV7-8 to TRBJ1-3, with D uncertain. V lost 5 bases to trimming and J lost 3 bases, with 5 bases between them. The germline CDR1 and CDR2 sequences are SGHVS and FQNEAQ. The CDR3 runs 12 residues. CDR3 in amino acids: CASSLYGNTIYF. DNA for the CDR3: TGTGCCAGCAGCCTCTATGGAAACACCATATATTTT.

The chain recombines TRBV7-2 with TRBJ1-2, with a tentative D call TRBD1 (6 bases). Germline CDR1 is SGHTA and CDR2 is FQGNSA. Trimming cost V 2 bases and J 5 bases, with 12 bases left between them. This CDR3 has 14 residues. The chain's CDR3 is CASSLNRAVYGYTF. The CDR3 DNA reads TGTGCCAGCAGCTTAAACAGGGCCGTATATGGCTACACCTTC. The full variable domain, its missing parts supplied by reference TRBV7-2 and TRBJ1-2, is GAGVSQSPSNKVTEKGKDVELRCDPISGHTALYWYRQSLGQGLEFLIYFQGNSAPDKSGLPSDRFSAERTGGSVSTLTIQRTQQEDSAVYLCASSLNRAVYGYTFGSGTRLTVV.

V is TRBV5-1 and J is TRBJ1-1, with 8 bases matching TRBD1. In germline, CDR1 is SGHRS, CDR2 YFSETQ. This CDR3 is built from 15 residues. Losses at the gene ends were 3 bases for V and 4 bases for J; bases not matched to a gene: 8. CDR3 nucleotides: TGCGCCAGCAGCTCATCGCCAGGACAGGGCACTGAAGCTTTCTTT. It specifies CASSSSPGQGTEAFF.

The genes are TRBV12-5 and TRBJ1-6; possibly TRBD1 for D (5 bases). Germline CDR1 reads LGHNT; CDR2 reads FRNRAP. CDR3 length equals 16 residues. Trimming left V 3 bases short and J 8 bases short, with 17 bases between. The CDR3 region is CASGLPGRGLDSPLHF. The CDR3 bases are TGTGCTAGTGGTTTACCGGGACGGGGGTTGGATTCACCCCTCCACTTT. The whole variable domain, remainder taken from reference TRBV12-5 and TRBJ1-6, is DARVTQTPRHKVTEMGQEVTMRCQPILGHNTVFWYRQTMMQGLELLAYFRNRAPLDDSGMPKDRFSAEMPDATLATLKIQPSEPRDSAVYFCASGLPGRGLDSPLHFGNGTRLTVT.

The V call is TRBV28, the J call TRBJ2-6; D ambiguous. CDR1 is MDHEN and CDR2 is SYDVKM in the germline V gene. CDR3 length: 14 residues. The germline V and J ends were trimmed by 3 bases and 0 bases, with 3 bases remaining between them. CDR3 nucleotides: TGTGCCAGCAGTTTCTCCTCTGGGGCCAACGTCCTGACTTTC. This sequence encodes CASSFSSGANVLTF.

The chain joins TRBV7-2 to TRBJ2-1, with TRBD1 matching over 7 bases. V lost 4 bases, J lost 2 bases, and 17 bases stayed unmatched. Germline lookup yields CDR1 SGHTA and CDR2 FQGNSA. CDR3 size: 19 residues. CDR3 loop: CASSYTKLRDRSAYNEQFF. DNA for the CDR3: TGTGCCAGCAGCTATACCAAACTAAGGGACAGATCCGCCTACAATGAGCAGTTCTTC. The variable domain in full, completed from reference TRBV7-2 and TRBJ2-1, reads GAGVSQSPSNKVTEKGKDVELRCDPISGHTALYWYRQSLGQGLEFLIYFQGNSAPDKSGLPSDRFSAERTGGSVSTLTIQRTQQEDSAVYLCASSYTKLRDRSAYNEQFFGPGTRLTVL.

V gene TRBV9 combines with J gene TRBJ2-5, with 8 bases that match TRBD2. The CDR3 is 15 residues long. The ends lost 7 bases at V and 5 bases at J; junction bases unmatched: 13. Per the germline V gene, CDR1 is SGDLS and CDR2 is YYNGEE. CDR3 sequence reads: CASGLGREDRETQYF. The CDR3 nucleotides are TGTGCCAGCGGCCTCGGGAGGGAGGATAGGGAGACCCAGTACTTC. Combining the CDR3 with reference TRBV9 and TRBJ2-5 gives the whole variable domain DSGVTQTPKHLITATGQRVTLRCSPRSGDLSVYWYQQSLDQGLQFLIQYYNGEERAKGNILERFSAQQFPDLHSELNLSSLELGDSALYFCASGLGREDRETQYFGPGTRLLVL.

Note on this clone: The sample holds other DNA sequences that translate to the same CDR3. The chain joins TRBV18 to TRBJ2-3; no clear D gene. CDR1 is KGHSH and CDR2 is LQKENI in the germline V gene. The CDR3 sequence is 13 residues long. Trimming took off 3 bases at V and 3 bases at J, with 7 bases between the two ends. Here the CDR3 reads CASSPAGTDTQYF. DNA of the CDR3: TGTGCCAGCTCACCGGCAGGAACAGATACGCAGTATTTT.

The J gene is TRBJ1-5, the V gene TRBV19; no definite D call. CDR1 is LNHDA, CDR2 SQIVND, per germline (reference sequence). Trimming removed 7 bases at V and 4 bases at J, with 17 bases between. CDR3 length: 15 residues. Here the CDR3 reads CASTPNPGLNQPQHF. As DNA, the CDR3 is TGTGCCAGTACCCCGAACCCGGGCCTAAATCAGCCCCAGCATTTT.

The genes are TRBV14 and TRBJ1-2; a possible D gene is TRBD1 (6 bases). The CDR3 consists of 15 residues. Deletions cut 4 bases from V and 5 bases from J, with 17 bases between. From germline, CDR1 is SGHDN and CDR2 FVKESK. CDR3 coding DNA: TGTGCCAGCAGCCCTCGTTTGGGGGGCGGGTATGGCTACACCTTC. Translation gives CASSPRLGGGYGYTF. Filled out from reference TRBV14 and TRBJ1-2, the complete variable domain reads EAGVTQFPSHSVIEKGQTVTLRCDPISGHDNLYWYRRVMGKEIKFLLHFVKESKQDESGMPNNRFLAERTGGTYSTLKVQPAELEDSGVYFCASSPRLGGGYGYTFGSGTRLTVV.

V is TRBV11-3 and J is TRBJ2-4; TRBD1 agrees at 7 bases. The V gene end was trimmed by 3 bases and the J gene end by 7 bases; junction bases not matched to a gene: 6. The CDR3 contains 14 residues. Germline CDR1 SGHNT, CDR2 YENEEA. In DNA form, the CDR3 reads TGTGCCAGCAGCTTGCGGACAGGCAATAACATTCAGTACTTC. Its translation is CASSLRTGNNIQYF.